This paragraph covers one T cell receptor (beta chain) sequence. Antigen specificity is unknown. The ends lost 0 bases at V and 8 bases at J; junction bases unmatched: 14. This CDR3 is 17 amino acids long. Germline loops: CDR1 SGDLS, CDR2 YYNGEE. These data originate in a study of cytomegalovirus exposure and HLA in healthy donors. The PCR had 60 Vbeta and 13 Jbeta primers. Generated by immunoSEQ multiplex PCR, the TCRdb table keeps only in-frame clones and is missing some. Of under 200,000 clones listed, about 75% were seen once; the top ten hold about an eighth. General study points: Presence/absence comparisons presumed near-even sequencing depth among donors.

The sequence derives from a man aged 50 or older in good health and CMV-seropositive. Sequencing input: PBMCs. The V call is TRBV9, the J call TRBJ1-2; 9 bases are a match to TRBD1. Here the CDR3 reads CASSVANLRGTGNGYTF. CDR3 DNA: TGTGCCAGCAGCGTAGCTAATTTGAGGGGGACAGGGAACGGCTACACCTTC. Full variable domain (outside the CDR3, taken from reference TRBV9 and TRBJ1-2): DSGVTQTPKHLITATGQRVTLRCSPRSGDLSVYWYQQSLDQGLQFLIQYYNGEERAKGNILERFSAQQFPDLHSELNLSSLELGDSALYFCASSVANLRGTGNGYTFGSGTRLTVV.